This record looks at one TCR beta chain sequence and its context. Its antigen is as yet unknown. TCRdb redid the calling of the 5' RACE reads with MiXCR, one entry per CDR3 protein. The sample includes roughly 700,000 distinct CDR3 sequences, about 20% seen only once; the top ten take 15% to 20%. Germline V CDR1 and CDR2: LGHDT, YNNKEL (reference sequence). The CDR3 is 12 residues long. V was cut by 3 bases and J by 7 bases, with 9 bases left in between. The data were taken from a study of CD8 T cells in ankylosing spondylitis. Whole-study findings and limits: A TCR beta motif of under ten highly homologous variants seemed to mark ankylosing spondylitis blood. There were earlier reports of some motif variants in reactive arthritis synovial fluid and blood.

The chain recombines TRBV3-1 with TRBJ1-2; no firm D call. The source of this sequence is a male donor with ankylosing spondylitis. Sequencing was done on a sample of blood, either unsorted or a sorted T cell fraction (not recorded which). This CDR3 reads CASSQVGIGYTF. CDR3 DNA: TGTGCCAGCAGCCAGGTGGGGATTGGCTACACCTTC.